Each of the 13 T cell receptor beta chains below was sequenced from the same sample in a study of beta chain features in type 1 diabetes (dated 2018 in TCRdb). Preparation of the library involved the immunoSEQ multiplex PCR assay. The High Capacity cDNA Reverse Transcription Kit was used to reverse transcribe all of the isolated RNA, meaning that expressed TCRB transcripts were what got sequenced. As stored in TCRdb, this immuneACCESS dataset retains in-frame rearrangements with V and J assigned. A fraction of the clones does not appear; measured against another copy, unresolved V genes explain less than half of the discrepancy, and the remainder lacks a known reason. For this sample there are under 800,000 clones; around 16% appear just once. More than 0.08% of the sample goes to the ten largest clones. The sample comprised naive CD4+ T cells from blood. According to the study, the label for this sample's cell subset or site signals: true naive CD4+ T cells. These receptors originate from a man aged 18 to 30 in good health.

The CDR3 here is CASRSSGQGHGYTF. The CDR3 DNA sequence: TGTGCCAGCAGATCGTCCGGACAGGGGCATGGCTACACCTTC. The chain employs TRBV7-9 and TRBJ1-2, with 9 bases fitting TRBD1. Germline V gene sequence: CDR1 SEHNR, CDR2 FQNEAQ (reference sequence). The trim removed 6 bases at V and 6 bases at J, leaving 8 bases unmatched. The CDR3 totals 14 residues.

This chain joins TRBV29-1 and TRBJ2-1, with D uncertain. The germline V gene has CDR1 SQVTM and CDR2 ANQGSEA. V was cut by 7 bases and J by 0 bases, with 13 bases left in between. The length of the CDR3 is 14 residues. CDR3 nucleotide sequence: TGCAGCGGGCCCCGATCCAGCTCCTACAATGAGCAGTTCTTC. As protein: CSGPRSSSYNEQFF.

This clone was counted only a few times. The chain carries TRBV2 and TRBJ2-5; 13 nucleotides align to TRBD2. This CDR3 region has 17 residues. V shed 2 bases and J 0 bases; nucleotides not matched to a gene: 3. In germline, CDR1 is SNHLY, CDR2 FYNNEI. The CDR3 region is CASSERLAGGNQETQYF. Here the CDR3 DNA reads TGTGCCAGCAGTGAAAGACTAGCGGGAGGAAACCAAGAGACCCAGTACTTC.

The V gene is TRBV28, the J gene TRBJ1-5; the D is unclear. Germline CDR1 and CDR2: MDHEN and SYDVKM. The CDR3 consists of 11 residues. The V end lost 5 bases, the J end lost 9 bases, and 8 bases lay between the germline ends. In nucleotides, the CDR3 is TGTGCCAGCAGTCTCCACTGGCCCCAGCATTTT. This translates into CASSLHWPQHF.

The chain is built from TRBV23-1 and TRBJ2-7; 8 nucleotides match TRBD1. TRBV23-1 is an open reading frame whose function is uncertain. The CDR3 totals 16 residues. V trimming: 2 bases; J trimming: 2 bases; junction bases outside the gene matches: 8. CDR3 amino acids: CASSQKPGQVPYEQYF. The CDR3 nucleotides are TGCGCCAGCAGTCAAAAACCGGGACAGGTGCCCTACGAGCAGTACTTC.

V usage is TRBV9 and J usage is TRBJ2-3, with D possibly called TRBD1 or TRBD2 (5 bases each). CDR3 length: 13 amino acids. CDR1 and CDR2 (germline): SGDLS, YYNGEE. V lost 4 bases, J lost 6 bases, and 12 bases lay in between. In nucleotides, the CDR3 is TGTGCCAGCAGCTCGGTTAGGGACGATACGCAGTATTTT. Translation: CASSSVRDDTQYF.

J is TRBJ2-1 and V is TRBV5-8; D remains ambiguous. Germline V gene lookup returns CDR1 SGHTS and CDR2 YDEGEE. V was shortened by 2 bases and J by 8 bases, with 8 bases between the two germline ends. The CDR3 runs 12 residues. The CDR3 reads CASSFSWYEQFF. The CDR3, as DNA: TGTGCCAGCAGCTTTTCTTGGTATGAGCAGTTCTTC.

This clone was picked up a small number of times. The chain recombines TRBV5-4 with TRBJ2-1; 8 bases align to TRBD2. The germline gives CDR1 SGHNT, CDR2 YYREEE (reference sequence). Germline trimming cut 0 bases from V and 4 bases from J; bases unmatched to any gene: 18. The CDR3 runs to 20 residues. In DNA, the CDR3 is TGTGCCAGCAGCTTGGTGGGCGTGCTGTCCCGAGAGCGGGAGTACAATGAGCAGTTCTTC. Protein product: CASSLVGVLSREREYNEQFF.

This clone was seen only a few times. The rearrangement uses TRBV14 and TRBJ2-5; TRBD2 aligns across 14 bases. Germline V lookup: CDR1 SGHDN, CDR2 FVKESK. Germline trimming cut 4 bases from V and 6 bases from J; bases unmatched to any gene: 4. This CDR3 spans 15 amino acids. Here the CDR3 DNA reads TGTGCCAGCAGCCTAGGACTAGCGGGAGGACAGACCCAGTACTTC. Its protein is CASSLGLAGGQTQYF.

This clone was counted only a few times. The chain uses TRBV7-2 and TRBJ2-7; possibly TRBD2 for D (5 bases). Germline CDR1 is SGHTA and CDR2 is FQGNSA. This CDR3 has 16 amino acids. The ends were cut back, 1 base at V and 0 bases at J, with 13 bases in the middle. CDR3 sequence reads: CASSLGSGSGSYEQYF. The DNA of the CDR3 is TGTGCCAGCAGCTTAGGGTCGGGAAGTGGCTCCTACGAGCAGTACTTC.

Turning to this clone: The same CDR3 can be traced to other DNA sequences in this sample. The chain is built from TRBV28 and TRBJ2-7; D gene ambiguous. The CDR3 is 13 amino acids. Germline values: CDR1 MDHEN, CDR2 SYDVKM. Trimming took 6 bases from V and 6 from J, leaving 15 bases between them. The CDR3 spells CASREVGLGEQYF. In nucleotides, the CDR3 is TGTGCCAGCAGAGAGGTGGGTCTGGGCGAGCAGTACTTC.

CDR3 DNA: TGTGCCAGCAGCTTCTACGAGCAGTACTTC. Its protein product is CASSFYEQYF. V usage is TRBV7-3 and J usage is TRBJ2-7, with D hard to call. Germline V gene data show CDR1 as SGHTA and CDR2 as FQGTGA. The CDR3 sequence is 10 residues long. V shed 3 bases and J shed 3 bases, with 0 bases lying between them.

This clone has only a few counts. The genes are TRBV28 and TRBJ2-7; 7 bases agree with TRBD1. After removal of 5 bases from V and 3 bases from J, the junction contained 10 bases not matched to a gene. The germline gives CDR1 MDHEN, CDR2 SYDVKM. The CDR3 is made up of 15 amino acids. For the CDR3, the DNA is TGTGCCAGCAGTCAAGGACAGGTCTCCCGCTACGAGCAGTACTTC. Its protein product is CASSQGQVSRYEQYF.